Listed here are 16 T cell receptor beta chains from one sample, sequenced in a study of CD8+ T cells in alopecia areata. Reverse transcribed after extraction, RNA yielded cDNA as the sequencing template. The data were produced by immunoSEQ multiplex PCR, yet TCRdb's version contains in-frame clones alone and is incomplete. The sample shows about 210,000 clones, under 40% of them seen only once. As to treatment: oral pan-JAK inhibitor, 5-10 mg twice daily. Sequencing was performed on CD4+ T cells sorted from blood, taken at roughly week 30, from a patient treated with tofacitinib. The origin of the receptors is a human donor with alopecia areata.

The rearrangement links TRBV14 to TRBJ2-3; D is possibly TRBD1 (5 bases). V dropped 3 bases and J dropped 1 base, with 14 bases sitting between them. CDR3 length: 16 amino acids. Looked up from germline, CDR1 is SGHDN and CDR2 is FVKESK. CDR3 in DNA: TGTGCCAGCAGCCACGAAGGGGCAATACGCACAGATACGCAGTATTTT. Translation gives CASSHEGAIRTDTQYF.

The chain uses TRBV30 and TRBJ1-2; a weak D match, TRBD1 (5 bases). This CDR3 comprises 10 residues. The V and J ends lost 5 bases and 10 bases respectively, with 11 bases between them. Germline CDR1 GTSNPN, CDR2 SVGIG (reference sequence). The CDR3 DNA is TGTGCCTGGGCCGACAGAATCTACACCTTC. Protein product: CAWADRIYTF.

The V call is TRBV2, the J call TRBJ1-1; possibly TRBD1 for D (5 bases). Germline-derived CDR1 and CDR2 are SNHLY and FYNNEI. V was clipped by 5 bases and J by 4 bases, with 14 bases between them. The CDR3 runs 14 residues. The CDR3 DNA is TGTGCCAGCAGTAGGACACTCCTGGGCACTGAAGCTTTCTTT. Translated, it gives CASSRTLLGTEAFF.

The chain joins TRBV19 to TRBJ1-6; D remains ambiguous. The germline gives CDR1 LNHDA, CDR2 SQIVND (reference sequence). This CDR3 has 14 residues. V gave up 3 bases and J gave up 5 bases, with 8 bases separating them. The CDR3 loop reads CASSIAGNNSPLHF. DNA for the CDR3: TGTGCCAGTAGTATCGCAGGAAATAATTCACCCCTCCACTTT.

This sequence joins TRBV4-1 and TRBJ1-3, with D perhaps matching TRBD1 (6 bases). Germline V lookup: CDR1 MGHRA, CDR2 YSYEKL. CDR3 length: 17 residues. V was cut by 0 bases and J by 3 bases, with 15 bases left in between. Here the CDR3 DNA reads TGCGCCAGCAGCCAAGAGGAACAGGGATGGGGTGGAAACACCATATATTTT. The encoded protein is CASSQEEQGWGGNTIYF.

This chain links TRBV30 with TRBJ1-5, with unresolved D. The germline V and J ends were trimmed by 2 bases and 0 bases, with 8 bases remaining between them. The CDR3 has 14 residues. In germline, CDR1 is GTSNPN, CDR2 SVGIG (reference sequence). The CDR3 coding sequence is TGTGCCTGGAGTCCTGATTATAGCAATCAGCCCCAGCATTTT. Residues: CAWSPDYSNQPQHF. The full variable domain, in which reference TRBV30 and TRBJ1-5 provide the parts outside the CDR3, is SQTIHQWPATLVQPVGSPLSLECTVEGTSNPNLYWYRQAAGRGLQLLFYSVGIGQISSEVPQNLSASRPQDRQFILSSKKLLLSDSGFYLCAWSPDYSNQPQHFGDGTRLSIL.

CDR3 residues: CASSEYQFGASYGYTF. CDR3 nucleotide sequence: TGTGCCAGCAGTGAATATCAATTCGGGGCTAGCTATGGCTACACCTTC. This chain uses TRBV25-1 with TRBJ1-2, with D perhaps matching TRBD1 (5 bases). CDR1 MGHDK and CDR2 SYGVNS come from the germline V gene. This CDR3 spans 16 amino acids. V was clipped by 0 bases and J by 4 bases, with 15 bases between them.

CDR3: CASSRGTQYF. CDR3 nucleotide sequence: TGTGCCAGTAGTCGTGGTACCCAGTACTTC. The genes are TRBV19 and TRBJ2-5, with no clear D. Trimming left V 5 bases short and J 8 bases short, with 6 bases between. CDR1 is LNHDA and CDR2 is SQIVND in the germline V gene (reference sequence). The CDR3 contains 10 residues.

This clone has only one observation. CDR3 in DNA: TGTGCCAGCAGTTACTACACCCCAACCGGGGAGCTGTTTTTT. Translating gives CASSYYTPTGELFF. The gene calls are TRBV6-5 and TRBJ2-2, with D hard to call. This CDR3 has 14 amino acids. Trimming removed 1 base at V and 5 bases at J, with 8 bases between. Germline loops: CDR1 MNHEY, CDR2 SVGAGI.

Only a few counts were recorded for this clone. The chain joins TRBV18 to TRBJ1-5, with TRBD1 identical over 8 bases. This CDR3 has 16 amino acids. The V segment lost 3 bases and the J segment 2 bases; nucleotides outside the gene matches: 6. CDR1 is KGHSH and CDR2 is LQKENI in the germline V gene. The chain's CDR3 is CASSPIDRGGNQPQHF. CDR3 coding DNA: TGTGCCAGCTCACCGATTGACAGGGGCGGCAATCAGCCCCAGCATTTT.

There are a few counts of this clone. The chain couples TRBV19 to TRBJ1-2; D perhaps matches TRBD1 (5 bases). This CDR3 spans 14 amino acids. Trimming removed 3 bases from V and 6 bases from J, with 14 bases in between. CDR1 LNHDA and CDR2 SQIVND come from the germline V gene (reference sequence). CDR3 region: CASSIQGRGDGYTF. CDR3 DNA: TGTGCCAGTAGTATCCAGGGCCGCGGGGATGGCTACACCTTC. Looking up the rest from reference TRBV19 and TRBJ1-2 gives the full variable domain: DGGITQSPKYLFRKEGQNVTLSCEQNLNHDAMYWYRQDPGQGLRLIYYSQIVNDFQKGDIAEGYSVSREKKESFPLTVTSAQKNPTAFYLCASSIQGRGDGYTFGSGTRLTVV.

The CDR3 loop reads CASSLQDPYEQYF. For the CDR3, the DNA is TGTGCCAGCAGTTTACAGGACCCCTACGAGCAGTACTTC. V is TRBV27 and J is TRBJ2-7; D is undetermined. CDR1 is MNHEY and CDR2 is SMNVEV in the germline V gene (reference sequence). This CDR3 is 13 amino acids long. Trimming pared 2 bases from V and 2 bases from J, leaving 7 bases between.

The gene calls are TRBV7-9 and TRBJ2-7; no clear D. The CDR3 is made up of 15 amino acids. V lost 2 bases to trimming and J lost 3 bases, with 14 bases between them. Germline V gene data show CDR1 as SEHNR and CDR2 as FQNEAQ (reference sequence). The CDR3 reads CASSLYGPAGYEQYF. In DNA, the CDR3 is TGTGCCAGCAGCTTATACGGGCCGGCCGGCTACGAGCAGTACTTC.

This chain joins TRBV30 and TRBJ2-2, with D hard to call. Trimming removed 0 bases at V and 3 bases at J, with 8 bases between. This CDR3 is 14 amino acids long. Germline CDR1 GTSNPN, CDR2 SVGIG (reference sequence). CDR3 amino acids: CAWSVARHTGELFF. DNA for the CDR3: TGTGCCTGGAGTGTTGCCAGACACACCGGGGAGCTGTTTTTT. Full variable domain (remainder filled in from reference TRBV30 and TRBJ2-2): SQTIHQWPATLVQPVGSPLSLECTVEGTSNPNLYWYRQAAGRGLQLLFYSVGIGQISSEVPQNLSASRPQDRQFILSSKKLLLSDSGFYLCAWSVARHTGELFFGEGSRLTVL.

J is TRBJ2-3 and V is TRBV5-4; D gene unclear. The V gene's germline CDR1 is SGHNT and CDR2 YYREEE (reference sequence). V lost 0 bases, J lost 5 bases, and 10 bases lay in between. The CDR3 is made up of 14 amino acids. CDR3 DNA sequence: TGTGCCAGCAGCTTGGGGTCGCAGCAAGATACGCAGTATTTT. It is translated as CASSLGSQQDTQYF.

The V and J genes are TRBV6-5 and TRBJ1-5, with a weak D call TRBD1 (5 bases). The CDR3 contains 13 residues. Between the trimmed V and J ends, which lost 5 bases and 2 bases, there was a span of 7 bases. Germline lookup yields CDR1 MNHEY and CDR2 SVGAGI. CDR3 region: CASSRQRNQPQHF. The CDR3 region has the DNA TGTGCCAGCAGTCGACAGCGCAATCAGCCCCAGCATTTT.